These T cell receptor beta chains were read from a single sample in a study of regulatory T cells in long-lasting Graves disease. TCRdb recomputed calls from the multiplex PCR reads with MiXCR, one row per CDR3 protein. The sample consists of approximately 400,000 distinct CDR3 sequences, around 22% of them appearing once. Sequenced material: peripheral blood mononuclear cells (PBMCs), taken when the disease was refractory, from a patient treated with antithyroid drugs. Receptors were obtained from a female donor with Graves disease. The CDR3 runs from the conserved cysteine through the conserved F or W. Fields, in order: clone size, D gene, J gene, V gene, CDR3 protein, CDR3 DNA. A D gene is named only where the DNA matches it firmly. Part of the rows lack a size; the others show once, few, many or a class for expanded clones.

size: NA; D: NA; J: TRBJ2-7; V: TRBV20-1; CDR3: CSARSALDEQYF; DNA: TGCAGTGCTAGGTCAGCTCTGGACGAGCAGTACTTC
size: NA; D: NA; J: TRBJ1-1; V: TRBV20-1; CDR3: CSARSQTVVDTEAFF; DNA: TGCAGTGCTAGATCACAGACCGTGGTCGACACTGAAGCTTTCTTT
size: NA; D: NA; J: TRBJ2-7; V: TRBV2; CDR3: CASTYTGEQYF; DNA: TGTGCCAGCACCTATACTGGCGAGCAGTACTTC
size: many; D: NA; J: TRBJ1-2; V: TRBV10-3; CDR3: CAISGEGLTPYGYTF; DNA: TGTGCCATCAGTGGCGAGGGACTGACTCCCTATGGCTACACCTTC
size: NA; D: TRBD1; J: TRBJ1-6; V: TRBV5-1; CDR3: CASNLGTGGNSPLHF; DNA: TGCGCCAGCAACTTGGGTACAGGGGGTAATTCACCCCTCCACTTT
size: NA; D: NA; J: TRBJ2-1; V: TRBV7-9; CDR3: CASSPRVGIGHEQFF; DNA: TGTGCCAGCAGCCCCCGAGTAGGCATCGGCCATGAGCAGTTCTTC
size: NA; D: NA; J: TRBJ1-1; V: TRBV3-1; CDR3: CASSRGAGGNTEAFF; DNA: TGTGCCAGCAGCCGTGGGGCAGGCGGGAACACTGAAGCTTTCTTT
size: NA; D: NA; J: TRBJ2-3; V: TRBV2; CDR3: CAAAERPASTDTQYF; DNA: TGTGCCGCCGCCGAGAGACCTGCTAGCACAGATACGCAGTATTTT
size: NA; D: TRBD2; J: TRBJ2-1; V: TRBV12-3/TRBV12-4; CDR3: CASSFGGGYNEQFF; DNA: TGTGCCAGCAGTTTTGGCGGGGGATACAATGAGCAGTTCTTC
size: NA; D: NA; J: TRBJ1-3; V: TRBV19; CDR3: CASSITFSGNTIYF; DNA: TGTGCCAGTAGTATTACCTTCTCTGGAAACACCATATATTTT
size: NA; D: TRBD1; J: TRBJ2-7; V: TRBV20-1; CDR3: CSAHSPTGSHEQYF; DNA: TGCAGTGCCCACTCTCCGACAGGGTCCCACGAGCAGTACTTC
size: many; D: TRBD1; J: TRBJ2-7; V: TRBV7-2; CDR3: CASSYYRGPYEQYF; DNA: TGTGCCAGCAGCTATTACAGGGGCCCGTACGAGCAGTACTTC
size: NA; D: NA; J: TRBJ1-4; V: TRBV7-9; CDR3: CASSPPRGANEKLFF; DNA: TGTGCCAGCAGCCCTCCTCGTGGAGCTAATGAAAAACTGTTTTTT
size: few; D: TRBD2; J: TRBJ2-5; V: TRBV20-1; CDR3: CSAPSGSGGETQYF; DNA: TGCAGTGCTCCTAGCGGGAGCGGTGGAGAGACCCAGTACTTC
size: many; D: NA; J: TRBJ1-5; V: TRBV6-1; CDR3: CASSGETLDISNQPQHF; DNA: TGTGCCAGCAGTGGAGAAACCTTAGACATAAGCAATCAGCCCCAGCATTTT
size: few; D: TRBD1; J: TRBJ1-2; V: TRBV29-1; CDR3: CSVVDRGLGYTF; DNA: TGCAGCGTTGTGGACAGGGGACTTGGCTACACCTTC
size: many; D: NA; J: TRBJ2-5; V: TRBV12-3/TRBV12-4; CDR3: CATRETAQETQYF; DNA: TGTGCCACCCGCGAAACAGCCCAAGAGACCCAGTACTTC
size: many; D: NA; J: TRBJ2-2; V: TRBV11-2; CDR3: CASSFWLSNTGELFF; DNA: TGTGCCAGCAGCTTTTGGTTATCGAACACCGGGGAGCTGTTTTTT
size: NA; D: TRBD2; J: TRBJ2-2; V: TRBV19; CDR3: CASSMAGGGTTGELFF; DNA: TGTGCCAGTAGTATGGCGGGGGGAGGTACCACCGGGGAGCTGTTTTTT
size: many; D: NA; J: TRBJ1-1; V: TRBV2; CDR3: CASSEGGPGGEAFF; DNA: TGTGCCAGCAGTGAAGGAGGGCCCGGCGGGGAAGCTTTCTTT
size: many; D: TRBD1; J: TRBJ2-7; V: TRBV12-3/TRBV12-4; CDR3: CASRSGQTYEQYF; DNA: TGTGCCAGCAGATCGGGACAGACCTACGAGCAGTACTTC
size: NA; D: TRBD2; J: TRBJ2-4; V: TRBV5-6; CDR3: CASSTLAGGKNIQYF; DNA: TGTGCCAGCAGCACCCTAGCGGGAGGGAAAAACATTCAGTACTTC
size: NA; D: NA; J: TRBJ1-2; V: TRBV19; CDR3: CASNPAGSNYGYTF; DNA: TGTGCCAGTAACCCCGCGGGCAGCAACTATGGCTACACCTTC
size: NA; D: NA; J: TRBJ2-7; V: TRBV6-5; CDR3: CASSYPDSYEQYF; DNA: TGTGCCAGCAGTTACCCGGACAGCTACGAGCAGTACTTC
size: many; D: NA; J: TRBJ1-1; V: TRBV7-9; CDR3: CASSSATEAFF; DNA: TGTGCCAGCAGCTCGGCCACTGAAGCTTTCTTT
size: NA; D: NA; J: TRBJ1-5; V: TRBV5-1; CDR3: CASSLDGGGYQPQHF; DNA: TGCGCCAGCAGCTTGGACGGGGGTGGATACCAGCCCCAGCATTTT
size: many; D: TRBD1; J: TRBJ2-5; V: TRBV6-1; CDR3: CASRQGAGETQYF; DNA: TGTGCCAGCAGGCAGGGGGCTGGAGAGACCCAGTACTTC
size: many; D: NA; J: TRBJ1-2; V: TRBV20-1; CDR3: CSASETSGGYTF; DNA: TGCAGTGCTAGTGAGACAAGTGGTGGCTACACCTTC
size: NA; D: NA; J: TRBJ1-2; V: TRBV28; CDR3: CASSYPREGDWGYTF; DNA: TGTGCCAGCAGTTACCCTAGGGAGGGGGACTGGGGCTACACCTTC
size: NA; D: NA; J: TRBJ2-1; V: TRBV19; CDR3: CASRLLGHSNNEQFF; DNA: TGTGCCAGTAGGTTGTTGGGACACTCAAACAATGAGCAGTTCTTC
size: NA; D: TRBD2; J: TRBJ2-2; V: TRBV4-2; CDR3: CASSQDAAGVGTRELFF; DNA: TGTGCCAGCAGCCAAGACGCAGCGGGAGTTGGTACCCGGGAGCTGTTTTTT
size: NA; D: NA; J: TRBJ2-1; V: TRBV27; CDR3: CASSFMDKSYNEQFF; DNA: TGTGCCAGCAGTTTTATGGACAAGAGCTACAATGAGCAGTTCTTC
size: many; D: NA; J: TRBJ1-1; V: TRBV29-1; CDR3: CSVEGKLRNTEAFF; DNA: TGCAGCGTTGAAGGGAAGTTGAGGAACACTGAAGCTTTCTTT
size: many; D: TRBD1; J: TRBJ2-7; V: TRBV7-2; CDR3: CASSLNSWDRASYEQYF; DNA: TGTGCCAGCAGCTTAAATAGTTGGGACAGGGCCTCCTACGAGCAGTACTTC
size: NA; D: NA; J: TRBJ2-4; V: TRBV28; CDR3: CASSLGPAAKNIQYF; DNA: TGTGCCAGCAGTTTGGGACCCGCAGCCAAAAACATTCAGTACTTC
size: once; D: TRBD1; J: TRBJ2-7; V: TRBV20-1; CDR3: CSANDRGPYEQYF; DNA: TGCAGTGCTAACGACAGGGGCCCCTACGAGCAGTACTTC
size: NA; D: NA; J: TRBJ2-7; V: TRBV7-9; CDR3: CASSSGKGFEQYF; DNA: TGTGCCAGCAGCTCAGGAAAGGGGTTCGAGCAGTACTTC
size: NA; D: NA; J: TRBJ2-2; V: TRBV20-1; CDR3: CSARAGRELFF; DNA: TGCAGTGCTAGAGCGGGGCGGGAGCTGTTTTTT
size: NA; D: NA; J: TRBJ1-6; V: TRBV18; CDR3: CASSRDLTLNSPLHF; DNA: TGTGCCAGCTCACGGGACTTAACGTTAAATTCACCCCTCCACTTT
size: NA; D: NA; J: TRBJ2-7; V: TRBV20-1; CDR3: CSASGQPGRSTYEQYF; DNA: TGCAGTGCTAGCGGACAGCCGGGACGATCGACCTACGAGCAGTACTTC
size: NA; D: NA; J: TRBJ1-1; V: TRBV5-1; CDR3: CASSLAEGGSGAEAFF; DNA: TGCGCCAGCAGCTTGGCGGAGGGGGGTTCCGGCGCTGAAGCTTTCTTT
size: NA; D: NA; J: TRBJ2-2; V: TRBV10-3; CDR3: CAISDPPIGTGELFF; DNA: TGTGCCATCAGTGACCCCCCAATTGGTACCGGGGAGCTGTTTTTT
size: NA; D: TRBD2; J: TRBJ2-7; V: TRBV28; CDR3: CASRPGRLAGRQYF; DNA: TGTGCCAGCAGACCGGGACGTCTAGCGGGAAGGCAGTACTTC
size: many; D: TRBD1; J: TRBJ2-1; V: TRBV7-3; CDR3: CASGDRDRAYNEQFF; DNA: TGTGCCAGCGGTGACAGGGATCGCGCCTACAATGAGCAGTTCTTC
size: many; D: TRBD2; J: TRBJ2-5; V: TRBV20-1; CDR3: CSARDSGGRVGQETQYF; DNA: TGCAGTGCTAGAGATTCGGGGGGACGGGTCGGGCAGGAGACCCAGTACTTC
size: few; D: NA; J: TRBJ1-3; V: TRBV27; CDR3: CASSLSGGGGNTIYF; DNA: TGTGCCAGCAGTTTATCCGGGGGCGGAGGAAACACCATATATTTT
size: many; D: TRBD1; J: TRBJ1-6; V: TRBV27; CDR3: CASSERTGTVNSPLHF; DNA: TGTGCCAGCAGTGAACGGACAGGGACCGTGAATTCACCCCTCCACTTT
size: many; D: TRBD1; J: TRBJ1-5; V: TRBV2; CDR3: CASQGRGFGNQPQHF; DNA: TGTGCCAGCCAGGGCAGGGGGTTTGGCAATCAGCCCCAGCATTTT
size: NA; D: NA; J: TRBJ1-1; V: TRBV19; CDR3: CASSPRGGRVMNTEAFF; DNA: TGTGCCAGTAGTCCTCGAGGGGGAAGGGTGATGAACACTGAAGCTTTCTTT
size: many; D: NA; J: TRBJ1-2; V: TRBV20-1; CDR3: CSAQENRYGYTF; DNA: TGCAGTGCCCAGGAGAATCGCTATGGCTACACCTTC
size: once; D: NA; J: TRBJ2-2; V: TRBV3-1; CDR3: CASSQRGGLNTGELFF; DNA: TGTGCCAGCAGCCAAAGGGGGGGGTTGAACACCGGGGAGCTGTTTTTT
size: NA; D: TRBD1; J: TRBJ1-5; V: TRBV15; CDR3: CATAKGQGFQPQHF; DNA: TGTGCCACCGCCAAGGGACAGGGGTTTCAGCCCCAGCATTTT
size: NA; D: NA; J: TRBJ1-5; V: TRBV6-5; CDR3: CASSYSRQGLVPQHF; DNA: TGTGCCAGCAGTTACTCGAGGCAGGGGTTGGTCCCCCAGCATTTT